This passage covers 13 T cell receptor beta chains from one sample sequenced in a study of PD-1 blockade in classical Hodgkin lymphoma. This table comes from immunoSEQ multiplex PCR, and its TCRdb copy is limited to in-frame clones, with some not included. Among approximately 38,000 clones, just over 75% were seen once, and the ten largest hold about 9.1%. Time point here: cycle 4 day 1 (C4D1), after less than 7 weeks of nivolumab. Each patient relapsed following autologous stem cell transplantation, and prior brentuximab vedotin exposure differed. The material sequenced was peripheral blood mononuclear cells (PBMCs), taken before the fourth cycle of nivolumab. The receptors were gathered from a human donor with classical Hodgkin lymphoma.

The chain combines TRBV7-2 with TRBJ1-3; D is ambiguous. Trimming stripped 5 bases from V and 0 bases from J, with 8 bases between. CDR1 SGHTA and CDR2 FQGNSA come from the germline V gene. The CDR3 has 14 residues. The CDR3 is CASSAGLSGNTIYF. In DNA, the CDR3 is TGTGCCAGCAGCGCCGGCCTCTCTGGAAACACCATATATTTT.

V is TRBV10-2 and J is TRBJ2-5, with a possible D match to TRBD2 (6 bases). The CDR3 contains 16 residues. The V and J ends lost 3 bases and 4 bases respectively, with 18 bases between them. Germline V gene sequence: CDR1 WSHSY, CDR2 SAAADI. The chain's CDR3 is CASSDFGGTLSETQYF. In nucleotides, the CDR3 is TGCGCCAGCAGTGACTTCGGGGGTACTCTCTCAGAGACCCAGTACTTC.

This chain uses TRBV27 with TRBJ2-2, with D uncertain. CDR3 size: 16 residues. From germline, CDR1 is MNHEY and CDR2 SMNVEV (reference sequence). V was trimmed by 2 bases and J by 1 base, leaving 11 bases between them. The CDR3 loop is CASSLRHIQNTGELFF. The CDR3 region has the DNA TGTGCCAGCAGTTTAAGACATATCCAGAACACCGGGGAGCTGTTTTTT.

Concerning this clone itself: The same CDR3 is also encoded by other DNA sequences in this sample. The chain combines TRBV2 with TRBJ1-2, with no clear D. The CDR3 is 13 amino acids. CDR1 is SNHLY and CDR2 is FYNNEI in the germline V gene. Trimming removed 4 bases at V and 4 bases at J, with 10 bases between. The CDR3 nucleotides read TGTGCCAGCAGTGTGGGTCAGTCCTATGGCTACACCTTC. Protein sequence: CASSVGQSYGYTF.

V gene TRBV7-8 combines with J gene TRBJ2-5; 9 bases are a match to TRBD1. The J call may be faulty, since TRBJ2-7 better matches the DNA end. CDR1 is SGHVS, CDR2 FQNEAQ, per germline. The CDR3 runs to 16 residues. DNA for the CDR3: TGTGCCAGCAGCTCGCGTACGGGACAGGGATCCTACGAGCAGTACTTC. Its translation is CASSSRTGQGSYEQYF.

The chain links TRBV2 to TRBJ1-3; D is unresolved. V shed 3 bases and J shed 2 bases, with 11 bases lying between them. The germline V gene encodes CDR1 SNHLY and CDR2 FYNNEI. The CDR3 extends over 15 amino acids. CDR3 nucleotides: TGTGCCAGCAGTGATTGGAGGAATACTGGAAACACCATATATTTT. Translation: CASSDWRNTGNTIYF.

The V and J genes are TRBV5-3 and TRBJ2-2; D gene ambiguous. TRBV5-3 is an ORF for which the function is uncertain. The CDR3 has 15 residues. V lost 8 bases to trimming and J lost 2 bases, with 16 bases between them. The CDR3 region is CASSPQGTNTGELFF. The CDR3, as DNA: TGTGCCAGCAGCCCACAAGGTACTAACACCGGGGAGCTGTTTTTT.

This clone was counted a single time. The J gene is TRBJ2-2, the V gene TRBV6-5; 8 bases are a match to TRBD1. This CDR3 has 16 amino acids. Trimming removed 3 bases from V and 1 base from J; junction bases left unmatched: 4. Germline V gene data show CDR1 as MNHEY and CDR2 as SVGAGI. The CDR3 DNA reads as TGTGCCAGCAGTTATGGGACAGGTCTGAACACCGGGGAGCTGTTTTTT. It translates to CASSYGTGLNTGELFF.

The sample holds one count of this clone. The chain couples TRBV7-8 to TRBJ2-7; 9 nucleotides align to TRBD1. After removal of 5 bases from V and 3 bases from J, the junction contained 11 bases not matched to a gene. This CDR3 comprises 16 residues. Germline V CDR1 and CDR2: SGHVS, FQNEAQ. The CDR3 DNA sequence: TGTGCCAGCAGCCGAAACCTGGGACAGGGTTACTACGAGCAGTACTTC. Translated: CASSRNLGQGYYEQYF.

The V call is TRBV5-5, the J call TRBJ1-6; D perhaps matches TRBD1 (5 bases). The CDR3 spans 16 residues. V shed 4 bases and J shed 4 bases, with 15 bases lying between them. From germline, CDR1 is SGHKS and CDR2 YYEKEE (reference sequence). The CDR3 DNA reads TGTGCCAGCAGCCCGAGGTCGGCAGGGTATAATTCACCCCTCCACTTT. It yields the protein CASSPRSAGYNSPLHF.

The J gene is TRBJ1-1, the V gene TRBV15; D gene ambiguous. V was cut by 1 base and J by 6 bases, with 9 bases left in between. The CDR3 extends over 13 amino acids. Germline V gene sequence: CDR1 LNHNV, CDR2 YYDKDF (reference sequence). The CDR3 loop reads CATSRGGYAEAFF. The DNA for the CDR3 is TGTGCCACCAGCAGAGGGGGTTACGCTGAAGCTTTCTTT.

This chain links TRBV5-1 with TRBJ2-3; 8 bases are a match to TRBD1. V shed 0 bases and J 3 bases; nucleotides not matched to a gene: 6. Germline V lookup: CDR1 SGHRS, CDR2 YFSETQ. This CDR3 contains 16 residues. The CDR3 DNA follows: TGCGCCAGCAGCTTGGGGACAGGGTCGTATACAGATACGCAGTATTTT. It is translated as CASSLGTGSYTDTQYF.

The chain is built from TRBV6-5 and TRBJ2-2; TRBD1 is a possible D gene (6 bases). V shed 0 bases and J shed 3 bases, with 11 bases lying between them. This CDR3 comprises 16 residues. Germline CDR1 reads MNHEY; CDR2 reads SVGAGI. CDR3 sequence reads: CASSYSGQGYTGELFF. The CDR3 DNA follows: TGTGCCAGCAGTTACTCGGGGCAGGGGTACACCGGGGAGCTGTTTTTT.